This note documents a single T cell receptor beta chain sequence. The antigen remains undetermined. This record comes from a study of fetal regulatory T cell absence and autoimmunity. Study-wide context: The IPEX patients lacked clinical diabetes but had exocrine pancreas autoimmunity.

Overall study results and limits: Pancreas TCRs were oligoclonally enriched versus cord blood, some clones over 85-fold. Pancreas and cord blood did not differ much in TRB family usage.

Per germline, CDR1 SEHNR and CDR2 FQNEAQ (reference sequence). The CDR3 is 18 amino acids. V lost 0 bases and J lost 6; bases outside the gene matches: 5. Sequenced by immunoSEQ multiplex PCR; TCRdb stores in-frame clones only, minus some. The sample yields approximately 49,000 clones, roughly 83% seen once. The source of this sequence is a newborn boy with IPEX syndrome. The material sequenced was cord blood. The chain uses TRBV7-9 and TRBJ2-2, with 15 positions matching TRBD2. The CDR3 loop reads CASSLALGLAGGPGELFF. For the CDR3, the DNA is TGTGCCAGCAGCTTAGCCCTGGGACTAGCGGGGGGTCCCGGGGAGCTGTTTTTT.